One sample yielded the 32 T cell receptor beta chains listed below, sequenced in a study of T cells in Graves' hyperthyroidism and ophthalmopathy. The CDR3 regions of TCR beta were amplified from RNA transcripts. The HTBI primer set was used in a first-round RT-PCR of the TCR CDR3. TCRdb passed the multiplex PCR reads through MiXCR, listing each CDR3 protein once. The sample shows over 90,000 distinct CDR3 sequences, roughly 47% of them seen only once. Source material: blood. Receptors originate from a man in his forties or fifties with Graves' hyperthyroidism.

This clonotype was seen many times. The J gene is TRBJ2-1, the V gene TRBV2, with D unclear. CDR1 and CDR2 (germline): SNHLY, FYNNEI. This CDR3 contains 15 residues. The ends were cut back, 7 bases at V and 0 bases at J, with 13 bases in the middle. The CDR3 coding sequence is TGTGCCAGCAACCTCGATGCTGGCTCCTACAATGAGCAGTTCTTC. Encoded protein: CASNLDAGSYNEQFF.

In this sample, this clonotype turned up many times. The chain recombines TRBV7-9 with TRBJ1-3; possible D gene TRBD1, 6 bases. Germline values: CDR1 SEHNR, CDR2 FQNEAQ (reference sequence). The CDR3 sequence is 15 residues long. The V end lost 3 bases, the J end lost 5 bases, and 14 bases lay between the germline ends. The CDR3 nucleotides read TGTGCCAGCAGCTTCACAGGGACGTCTAGAAACACCATATATTTT. Translation gives CASSFTGTSRNTIYF.

This clonotype appeared many times. The chain uses TRBV5-6 and TRBJ2-1, with TRBD2 matching over 13 bases. This CDR3 has 16 amino acids. Germline V gene data show CDR1 as SGHDT and CDR2 as YYEEEE. J lost 4 bases, V lost 5 bases, and 6 bases had no gene match. This chain's CDR3 is CASSGTSGATYNEQFF. DNA for the CDR3: TGTGCCAGCAGTGGGACTAGCGGGGCTACTTACAATGAGCAGTTCTTC.

As to this clonotype: Because the CDR3 is missing its conserved closing phenylalanine or tryptophan, this is likely a read error. The limits of the CDR3 on the DNA are not certain, so only TCRdb's listed CDR3 is given. This chain connects TRBV4-3 to TRBJ2-1; whether TRBD1, the table's D call, matches the DNA was not checked. CDR1 LGHNA and CDR2 YSLEER come from the germline V gene. The CDR3 adds up to 9 amino acids, both ends counted. CDR3 loop: CASSQDGAG.

The gene calls are TRBV20-1 and TRBJ1-1; 7 nucleotides match TRBD1. With 0 bases clipped from V and 1 base from J, the junction kept 2 bases outside the gene matches. Looked up from germline, CDR1 is DFQATT and CDR2 is SNEGSKA (reference sequence). This CDR3 spans 14 amino acids. The CDR3 sequence is CSARETGANTEAFF. The CDR3 DNA is TGCAGTGCTAGAGAAACAGGGGCGAACACTGAAGCTTTCTTT.

The V and J genes are TRBV30 and TRBJ2-7; no clear D gene. The CDR3 runs to 12 residues. Germline lookup yields CDR1 GTSNPN and CDR2 SVGIG (reference sequence). V was clipped by 3 bases and J by 1 base, with 7 bases between them. The CDR3 sequence: CAWRLDSYEQYF. In DNA form, the CDR3 reads TGTGCCTGGAGGCTGGATTCCTACGAGCAGTACTTC.

In its sample, this clonotype was seen once. Germline is not matched at one junction end, which may reflect a read error. J is TRBJ2-7 and V is TRBV20-1, with 10 bases aligning to TRBD1. The CDR3 is 14 amino acids. Germline CDR1 is DFQATT and CDR2 is SNEGSKA (reference sequence). CDR3 in DNA: TGTAGTGCTGCGACAGGGGGCGCTTTCTACGAGCAGCACTTC. It encodes CSAATGGAFYEQHF.

The table lists this clonotype with many counts. The V call is TRBV5-1, the J call TRBJ2-7; TRBD1 matches at 8 bases. The CDR3 loop spans 14 amino acids. V gave up 4 bases and J gave up 3 bases; unmatched junction bases: 6. CDR1 and CDR2 from the germline V gene are SGHRS and YFSETQ. Here the CDR3 DNA reads TGCGCCAGCAGCCCGGGACAGGTTATCTACGAGCAGTACTTC. Its translation: CASSPGQVIYEQYF.

The J gene is TRBJ1-2, the V gene TRBV2; D is unresolved. Trimming removed 4 bases at V and 11 bases at J, with 11 bases between. The CDR3 contains 11 residues. Germline-derived CDR1 and CDR2 are SNHLY and FYNNEI. This CDR3 is CASSAERGYTF. The CDR3, as DNA: TGTGCCAGCAGTGCGGAGCGGGGATACACCTTC.

This clonotype showed up just once. An end of the junction differs from the germline gene, which may be a read error. The rearrangement links TRBV7-9 to TRBJ2-7, with TRBD1 matching 8 bases. From germline, CDR1 is SEHNR and CDR2 FQNEAQ (reference sequence). The CDR3 consists of 13 residues. The CDR3 here is CASSSTGAYEQYF. In nucleotides, the CDR3 is TGTGCCAGTAGCTCGACAGGGGCTTACGAGCAGTACTTC. Full variable domain (missing parts from reference TRBV7-9 and TRBJ2-7): DTGVSQNPRHKITKRGQNVTFRCDPISEHNRLYWYRQTLGQGPEFLTYFQNEAQLEKSRLLSDRFSAERPKGSFSTLEIQRTEQGDSAMYLCASSSTGAYEQYFGPGTRLTVT.

This clonotype was observed many times. This chain connects TRBV7-2 to TRBJ2-5; 9 bases fit TRBD2. Germline V gene data show CDR1 as SGHTA and CDR2 as FQGNSA. V dropped 1 base and J dropped 4; count of bases not matched to a gene: 10. The CDR3 runs to 17 residues. Written as DNA, the CDR3 is TGTGCCAGCAGCTTAGTGACTAGCGGAATAATAGGAGAGACCCAGTACTTC. This encodes CASSLVTSGIIGETQYF.

Remarks on this clonotype: Since a much larger clone is just one base distant, this may be a read error. This sequence joins TRBV25-1 and TRBJ2-1; tentatively, D is TRBD2 (6 bases). The CDR3 extends over 13 amino acids. Per germline, CDR1 MGHDK and CDR2 SYGVNS. The CDR3 loop reads CASRRTDYHEQFF. The DNA for the CDR3 is TGTGCCAGCAGAAGGACGGACTACCATGAGCAGTTCTTC.

This clonotype was recorded many times. The rearrangement links TRBV13 to TRBJ2-7; D unresolved. The CDR3 runs to 14 residues. V lost 4 bases to trimming and J lost 1 base, with 11 bases between them. Germline CDR1 PRHDT, CDR2 FYEKMQ (reference sequence). As DNA, the CDR3 is TGTGCCAGCAGCTCGCAAGACCTATCCTACGAGCAGTACTTC. Protein sequence: CASSSQDLSYEQYF.

In its sample, this clonotype was seen many times. The genes are TRBV25-1 and TRBJ2-2; D tentatively reads TRBD1 or TRBD2 (6 bases each). The germline V gene has CDR1 MGHDK and CDR2 SYGVNS. This CDR3 comprises 16 residues. V gave up 1 base and J gave up 8 bases, with 17 bases separating them. The CDR3 bases are TGTGCCAGCAGTGAATTGTGGACAGAGGGAGGTGGGGAGCTGTTTTTT. It yields the protein CASSELWTEGGGELFF.

The J gene is TRBJ2-7, the V gene TRBV7-8, with 10 bases aligning to TRBD1. Trimming removed 4 bases from V and 6 bases from J; junction bases left unmatched: 3. Germline values: CDR1 SGHVS, CDR2 FQNEAQ. This CDR3 has 13 amino acids. CDR3 DNA: TGTGCCAGCAGCTCGGACAGGGGGAGCGAGCAGTACTTC. Its protein product is CASSSDRGSEQYF.

This clonotype came up once. A much larger clone differs from this one at a single base, so this may be a read error. This chain joins TRBV12-3 or TRBV12-4 and TRBJ2-3; 11 bases are shared with TRBD2. The CDR3 consists of 15 residues. The CDR3 coding sequence is TGTGCCAGCAGGACTAGCGGGGCGCCTAGAGATACGCAGTGTTTT. It specifies CASRTSGAPRDTQCF.

The V and J genes are TRBV6-6 and TRBJ2-6; 7 nucleotides align to TRBD1. Germline loops: CDR1 MNHNY, CDR2 SVGAGI (reference sequence). The CDR3 is 15 residues long. V lost 6 bases to trimming and J lost 0 bases; unmatched junction nucleotides: 2. CDR3 DNA sequence: TGTGCCAGCAGATCAGGGGGCTCTGGGGCCAACGTCCTGACTTTC. Encoded protein: CASRSGGSGANVLTF.

Details on this clonotype: The missing conserved phenylalanine or tryptophan at the end of this CDR3 makes a read error likely. DNA for the CDR3: TGTGCCAGCAGCGGATTTGGGGGAGACGGAGGTAGAGAGACCCAGTACCTC. Translation gives CASSGFGGDGGRETQYL. The V gene is TRBV3-1, the J gene TRBJ2-5, with D perhaps matching TRBD1 or TRBD2 (5 bases each). This CDR3 is built from 17 residues. Between the trimmed V and J ends, which lost 5 bases and 4 bases, there was a span of 23 bases. CDR1 is LGHDT, CDR2 YNNKEL, per germline (reference sequence).

V usage is TRBV6-2 or TRBV6-3 and J usage is TRBJ2-1; D is tentatively TRBD1 or TRBD2 (5 bases each). V was cut by 6 bases and J by 0 bases, with 12 bases left in between. The CDR3 runs to 15 residues. The germline V gene encodes CDR1 MNHEY and CDR2 SVGEGT. Written as DNA, the CDR3 is TGTGCCAGCAGCCGGGACCAAAGCTCCTACAATGAGCAGTTCTTC. Translation: CASSRDQSSYNEQFF.

This chain joins TRBV20-1 and TRBJ1-1; D is possibly TRBD1 (5 bases). The CDR3 length is 14 residues. Trimming took 4 bases from V and 5 from J, leaving 17 bases between them. CDR1 DFQATT and CDR2 SNEGSKA come from the germline V gene (reference sequence). The CDR3 region has the DNA TGCAGTGCTAAGTGGAAGGGGTTGGGGACTGAAGCTTTCTTT. This encodes CSAKWKGLGTEAFF.

By its share, this clonotype is medium-sized (0.01 to 0.1%). The V call is TRBV29-1, the J call TRBJ1-2; the D is unclear. Germline V gene data show CDR1 as SQVTM and CDR2 as ANQGSEA. Between the trimmed V and J ends, which lost 7 bases and 4 bases, there was a span of 13 bases. The CDR3 extends over 12 amino acids. The CDR3 loop is CSALRAVYGYTF. The CDR3 DNA is TGCAGCGCCCTAAGGGCGGTCTATGGCTACACCTTC.

V usage is TRBV2 and J usage is TRBJ2-7; the match to TRBD2 covers 11 bases. The CDR3 spans 14 residues. CDR1 SNHLY and CDR2 FYNNEI come from the germline V gene. The trim removed 3 bases at V and 6 bases at J, leaving 4 bases unmatched. In nucleotides, the CDR3 is TGTGCCAGCAGTGAGACTAGCGGGATGTTCGAGCAGTACTTC. Its protein product is CASSETSGMFEQYF.

This clonotype was seen a few times. A much larger clone lies one base from this, so it may be a read error. V and J are TRBV20-1 and TRBJ2-5; D is undetermined. V lost 5 bases to trimming and J lost 2 bases, with 9 bases between them. Germline CDR1 and CDR2: DFQATT and SNEGSKA (reference sequence). The CDR3 extends over 12 amino acids. The CDR3 coding sequence is TGCAGTGCTGGCGAGACTCAAGAGACCCAGTACTTC. Protein sequence: CSAGETQETQYF.

The chain recombines TRBV9 with TRBJ2-3; 8 bases match TRBD2. The length of the CDR3 is 15 residues. In germline, CDR1 is SGDLS, CDR2 YYNGEE. V shed 0 bases, J shed 11 bases, and the junction held 11 bases outside the gene matches. The CDR3 protein is CASSVAGRDDNEQYF. The DNA of the CDR3 is TGTGCCAGCAGCGTAGCCGGGAGGGACGACAATGAGCAGTATTTT.

A word on this clonotype: No conserved phenylalanine or tryptophan is present at the end of the CDR3, so a read error is the likely explanation. The limits of the CDR3 on the DNA are not certain, so only TCRdb's listed CDR3 is given. This chain uses TRBV29-1 with TRBJ2-3. The CDR3 adds up to 8 amino acids, both ends counted. Germline-derived CDR1 and CDR2 are SQVTM and ANQGSEA. The CDR3 region is CSVEDTVQ.

About this clonotype itself: This sequence may be a read error, since a much larger clone differs from it by one base. The genes are TRBV6-5 and TRBJ2-5; D possibly corresponds to TRBD1 (6 bases). The CDR3 spans 14 residues. Per the germline V gene, CDR1 is MNHEY and CDR2 is SVGAGI. The CDR3 loop reads CASSYGRGQETRYF. For the CDR3, the DNA is TGTGCCAGCAGTTATGGCAGGGGCCAAGAGACCCGGTACTTC.

The CDR3 region is CASSEGGSGNTIYF. CDR3 in DNA: TGTGCCAGCAGTGAAGGGGGCTCTGGAAACACCATATATTTT. The chain combines TRBV25-1 with TRBJ1-3; weak D call: TRBD1 (5 bases). V lost 2 bases and J lost 0, with 5 bases in between. This CDR3 contains 14 residues. Germline V gene lookup returns CDR1 MGHDK and CDR2 SYGVNS.

This clonotype was recorded many times. This chain joins TRBV5-1 and TRBJ2-1, with D uncertain. This CDR3 region has 15 residues. Trimming removed 3 bases from V and 7 bases from J, with 17 bases in between. CDR1 SGHRS and CDR2 YFSETQ come from the germline V gene. The chain's CDR3 is CASSSSGSKGNEQFF. DNA for the CDR3: TGCGCCAGCAGCTCCTCGGGCTCAAAGGGAAATGAGCAGTTCTTC.

This clonotype was counted once. J is TRBJ2-7 and V is TRBV11-2; weak D call: TRBD2 (6 bases). This CDR3 has 15 amino acids. Germline V gives CDR1 SGHAT, CDR2 FQNNGV. V lost 4 bases and J lost 1, with 14 bases in between. The CDR3 bases are TGTGCCAGCAGCTCGCAAGGACGGGGGTCCTACGAGCAGTACTTC. It specifies CASSSQGRGSYEQYF.

Note on this clonotype: A much larger clone differs from this one at a single base, so this may be a read error. The DNA of the CDR3 is TGTGCCAGCAGCATCCAACCAGCAGGCTCCTACAATGAGCAGTTCTTC. Translating it yields CASSIQPAGSYNEQFF. V is TRBV5-7 and J is TRBJ2-1; D ambiguous. TRBV5-7 is treated as an ORF (open reading frame) with a function not yet certain. The V end was cut by 4 bases, the J end by 0 bases, with 14 bases between. The CDR3 extends over 16 amino acids.

Ten or more counts support this clonotype. The genes are TRBV5-1 and TRBJ1-5, with TRBD1 matching 8 bases. Per the germline V gene, CDR1 is SGHRS and CDR2 is YFSETQ. Trimming removed 4 bases from V and 3 bases from J; junction bases left unmatched: 9. The CDR3 has 16 residues. The CDR3 protein is CASSPDGQGYNQPQHF. The CDR3 nucleotides read TGCGCCAGCAGCCCGGACGGACAGGGCTACAATCAGCCCCAGCATTTT.

V usage is TRBV5-1 and J usage is TRBJ2-5, with D possibly TRBD2 on 6 matching bases. CDR1 is SGHRS and CDR2 is YFSETQ in the germline V gene. The V gene lost 4 bases and the J gene lost 5 bases, with 15 bases spanning the gap. The CDR3 consists of 14 residues. Written as DNA, the CDR3 is TGCGCCAGCAGCGGGGGAGGCGGACGGGAGACCCAGTACTTC. Protein product: CASSGGGGRETQYF.